This T cell receptor beta chain was captured by sequencing in a study of shared clonotypes between healthy human individuals. Study-level results: Genetic and exposure-history diversity was limited by the small donor number.

In the naive CD8 group, cells lacked CD45RO and were positively selected for CCR7, so terminally differentiated effector memory CD45RA+ cells were left out. A note on this clone: Its antigen is currently unknown.

The V segment lost 1 base and the J segment 1 base; nucleotides outside the gene matches: 3. CDR3 length: 15 residues. The V gene's germline CDR1 is SEHNR and CDR2 FQNEAQ (reference sequence). TCRdb's table, derived via immunoSEQ multiplex PCR, lists solely in-frame clones and lacks some. The table includes 560,000 or so clones, 96% detected once. Sequencing used naive CD8+ T cells sorted from blood. This chain links TRBV7-9 with TRBJ2-5, with 7 bases aligning to TRBD1. This TCR derives from a woman under 40 in good health. In DNA, the CDR3 is TGTGCCAGCAGCTTAGTGACAGGGCTCCAAGAGACCCAGTACTTC. Translation gives CASSLVTGLQETQYF.